This T cell receptor (beta chain) was retrieved from a study of blood T cell repertoires in COVID-19. A few counts support this clone. The CDR3 has 17 amino acids. The germline V gene encodes CDR1 LNHNV and CDR2 YYDKDF (reference sequence). Trimming removed 1 base at V and 8 bases at J, with 20 bases between. Seattle patients were enrolled during active infection and followed longitudinally. Sequenced by immunoSEQ multiplex PCR; TCRdb stores in-frame clones only, minus some. The table includes 150,000 to 180,000 clones, around 82% detected once. The sample consisted of peripheral blood. This sequence was found in a man between 60 and 70 years old with COVID-19, enrolled during active disease. The V gene is TRBV15, the J gene TRBJ1-4; TRBD1 might be the D (5 bases). The CDR3 loop is CATSRVVGGPGREKLFF. The CDR3 DNA follows: TGTGCCACCAGCAGAGTAGTGGGGGGTCCCGGTAGAGAAAAACTGTTTTTT.